Shown below are 20 T cell receptor beta chains from a single sample sequenced in a study of T cells in women clearing cervical HPV infection. Sequenced by immunoSEQ multiplex PCR; TCRdb stores in-frame clones only, minus some. The sample has 21,000 or so clones. The sample taken for sequencing was blood buffy coat. Source of these receptors: a woman aged 18 to 75 with a cervical HPV16 infection that either progressed to CIN3+ or cleared (not recorded which).

The CDR3 sequence is CASSLAVLGAEGYTF. The covered CDR3 bases are TGCGCCAGCAGCTTGGCGGTGTTGGGGGCTGAGGGC. The rearrangement links TRBV5-1 to TRBJ1-2; possible D gene TRBD1, 6 bases. The read is 3 residues too short to cover the CDR3 end, so that end is filled in from the germline J gene. CDR1 and CDR2 from the germline V gene are SGHRS and YFSETQ. The CDR3 runs 15 residues.

As for this clone: The CDR3 end is not reached by the read, which stops 3 residues before it; the germline J gene fills it in. The V and J genes are TRBV19 and TRBJ2-2; D ambiguous. V lost 7 bases and J 1 base, leaving 4 bases between the germline ends. This CDR3 has 12 residues. Germline V gene data show CDR1 as LNHDA and CDR2 as SQIVND (reference sequence). The CDR3 here is CASNRNTGELFF. The sequenced CDR3 bases are TGTGCCAGTAATAGGAACACCGGGGAG. The full variable domain, with the rest looked up from reference TRBV19 and TRBJ2-2, is DGGITQSPKYLFRKEGQNVTLSCEQNLNHDAMYWYRQDPGQGLRLIYYSQIVNDFQKGDIAEGYSVSREKKESFPLTVTSAQKNPTAFYLCASNRNTGELFFGEGSRLTVL.

As regards this clone: The read gets to within 3 residues of the CDR3 end, and the germline J gene fills in the rest. The chain joins TRBV2 to TRBJ1-4; D uncertain. Trimming took off 8 bases at V and 4 bases at J, with 11 bases between the two ends. Germline CDR1 and CDR2: SNHLY and FYNNEI. This CDR3 comprises 13 residues. This CDR3 is CASFTEGNEKLFF. Partial CDR3 DNA: TGTGCCAGCTTTACAGAGGGTAATGAAAAA.

Points on this clone: Read coverage stops 3 residues before the CDR3 terminus; the germline J gene supplies the remainder. The chain has TRBV5-1 and TRBJ2-5; D call uncertain. The CDR3 consists of 15 residues. The germline V gene has CDR1 SGHRS and CDR2 YFSETQ. The part of the CDR3 DNA that was read is TGCGCCAGCAGCTTGGCCGGCAGATACACAGATACC. Translated, it gives CASSLAGRYTDT. The full-length CDR3 reads as CASSLAGRYTDTQYF.

Points on this clone: The read terminates 3 residues before the CDR3 end, so the remaining end is supplied by the germline J gene. The chain couples TRBV20-1 to TRBJ1-1; D ambiguous. The V end was cut by 0 bases, the J end by 0 bases, with 8 bases between. CDR1 and CDR2 (germline): DFQATT, SNEGSKA (reference sequence). The CDR3 covers 14 residues. The CDR3 DNA, read in part, is TGCAGTGCTAGAGAACTGATGATGAACACTGAA. Protein product: CSARELMMNTE. The whole CDR3 protein reads CSARELMMNTEAFF.

Comment on this clone: One junction end does not reproduce the germline sequence, and a read error may be involved. The read comes to an end 3 residues before the CDR3 does, leaving the germline J gene to fill in the end. In the same sample, other DNA sequences code for this CDR3. V gene TRBV7-9 combines with J gene TRBJ1-3; 7 nucleotides line up with TRBD1. CDR1 and CDR2 (germline): SEHNR, FQNEAQ (reference sequence). The CDR3 length is 15 residues. The DNA read from the CDR3 is TGTGCCAGCGCCGGCAACAGGGGAGGTGGAAACACT. It yields the protein CASAGNRGGGNT. The entire CDR3 protein is CASAGNRGGGNTIYF.

On this clone: The read ends 3 residues before the CDR3 terminus; that terminus is restored from the germline J gene. The chain employs TRBV5-1 and TRBJ2-3; 8 bases agree with TRBD2. Germline V CDR1 and CDR2: SGHRS, YFSETQ. CDR3 length equals 16 residues. CDR3 in amino acids: CASSLSPRGGNQPQYF. The part of the CDR3 DNA that was read is TGCGCCAGCAGCTTATCCCCTCGGGGGGGCAATCAGCCG.

Of note for this clone: Read data end 3 residues before the CDR3 end; the end is taken from the germline J gene. The chain has TRBV20-1 and TRBJ1-5; weak D call: TRBD1 (6 bases). The CDR3 length is 14 residues. Trimming pared 1 base from V and 6 bases from J, leaving 13 bases between. Germline V gene data show CDR1 as DFQATT and CDR2 as SNEGSKA (reference sequence). This CDR3 reads CSARGQVAGQPQHF. Incomplete CDR3 DNA: TGCAGTGCTAGAGGACAGGTTGCTGGTCAGCCC.

As regards this clone: The read terminates 3 residues ahead of where the CDR3 ends, so the germline J gene completes it. The chain combines TRBV13 with TRBJ1-2; possible D gene TRBD1, 5 bases. Germline CDR1 is PRHDT and CDR2 is FYEKMQ (reference sequence). The CDR3 has 14 amino acids. Partial CDR3 DNA: TGTGCCAGCAGCCTCGGGACTGAGCAAGAGACC. It yields the protein CASSLGTEQET. The whole CDR3 protein reads CASSLGTEQETYTF. Supplemented by reference TRBV13 and TRBJ1-2, the full variable domain reads AAGVIQSPRHLIKEKRETATLKCYPIPRHDTVYWYQQGPGQDPQFLISFYEKMQSDKGSIPDRFSAQQFSDYHSELNMSSLELGDSALYFCASSLGTEQETYTFGSGTRLTVV.

Comments on this clone: The sequenced fragment ends 3 residues before the CDR3 boundary, so the rest is inferred from the germline J gene. The chain links TRBV7-3 to TRBJ1-2; no clear D gene. CDR1 is SGHTA and CDR2 is FQGTGA in the germline V gene. CDR3 length: 20 residues. CDR3 sequence reads: CASSLTVGRLIFEKNNDYTF. Partial CDR3 DNA: TGTGCCAGCAGCTTAACGGTCGGCCGACTAATATTCGAGAAAAATAACGAC.

Concerning this clone itself: The read ends 3 residues before the CDR3 terminus; that terminus is restored from the germline J gene. The V gene is TRBV18, the J gene TRBJ1-2; 9 nucleotides line up with TRBD1. Germline assignment: CDR1 KGHSH and CDR2 LQKENI. The CDR3 contains 17 residues. The sequenced CDR3 bases are TGTGCCAGCTCACCAGGAACCGGGACAGGGTCCCTAGGAGGC. The encoded protein is CASSPGTGTGSLGG. The complete CDR3 protein is CASSPGTGTGSLGGYTF.

In regard to this clone: The read gets to within 3 residues of the CDR3 end, and the germline J gene fills in the rest. The chain uses TRBV29-1 and TRBJ2-5; 7 nucleotides line up with TRBD1. The J segment lost 4 bases and the V segment lost 7 bases, leaving 12 bases of the junction unmatched. Looked up from germline, CDR1 is SQVTM and CDR2 is ANQGSEA. The CDR3 is made up of 14 amino acids. CDR3 loop: CSATPRQGSETQYF. The part of the CDR3 DNA that was read is TGCAGCGCAACCCCTCGACAGGGTTCAGAGACC.

To note about this clone: The read gets to within 3 residues of the CDR3 end, and the germline J gene fills in the rest. The chain carries TRBV2 and TRBJ2-5; 9 bases are a match to TRBD2. After removal of 10 bases from V and 4 bases from J, the junction contained 7 bases not matched to a gene. Germline V CDR1 and CDR2: SNHLY, FYNNEI. The CDR3 is made up of 13 amino acids. This CDR3 is CATRSGGRETQYF. CDR3 DNA (partial): TGTGCCACAAGAAGCGGGGGGAGAGAGACC.

In the case of this clone: The read stops 3 residues short of the end of the CDR3; the missing end is completed from the germline J gene. The chain has TRBV5-1 and TRBJ2-2; 9 bases are shared with TRBD1. V shed 4 bases and J 7 bases; nucleotides not matched to a gene: 8. Germline CDR1 reads SGHRS; CDR2 reads YFSETQ. This CDR3 contains 15 residues. This CDR3 is CASSLGTGYSGELFF. CDR3 bases read: TGCGCCAGCAGCCTGGGGACAGGGTACAGCGGGGAG.

Notes on this clone: From the germline J gene comes the end of the CDR3, since the read stops 3 residues before it. The J gene is TRBJ1-5, the V gene TRBV20-1; 7 bases map to TRBD1. Germline CDR1 reads DFQATT; CDR2 reads SNEGSKA (reference sequence). V was pared by 1 base and J by 4 bases, with 1 base of the junction left unmatched. This CDR3 comprises 13 residues. CDR3 bases read: TGCAGTGCTAGAGGGGGACAGAATCAGCCC. Protein product: CSARGGQNQP. The full CDR3 protein is CSARGGQNQPQHF.

Details on this clone: The read halts 3 residues ahead of the CDR3 end, with the missing end drawn from the germline J gene. The chain joins TRBV4-1 to TRBJ1-2; 10 bases agree with TRBD1. The length of the CDR3 is 16 residues. The J segment lost 4 bases and the V segment lost 0 bases, leaving 5 bases of the junction unmatched. CDR1 is MGHRA, CDR2 YSYEKL, per germline. CDR3: CASSQEIRTGGYGYTF. The part of the CDR3 DNA that was read is TGCGCCAGCAGCCAAGAAATCAGGACAGGGGGCTATGGC.

For this clone: The CDR3 end is not reached by the read, which stops 3 residues before it; the germline J gene fills it in. V usage is TRBV7-3 and J usage is TRBJ2-7; D may be TRBD1 (5 bases). CDR1 SGHTA and CDR2 FQGTGA come from the germline V gene. The length of the CDR3 is 13 residues. Trimming shortened V by 3 bases and J by 3 bases, and 9 bases separated the two germline ends. The CDR3: CASSFQGGYEQYF. The CDR3 DNA, read in part, is TGTGCCAGCAGCTTCCAGGGTGGCTACGAG.

As for this clone: The read comes to an end 3 residues before the CDR3 does, leaving the germline J gene to fill in the end. The rearrangement uses TRBV2 and TRBJ2-3, with 8 bases identical to TRBD1. CDR1 is SNHLY and CDR2 is FYNNEI in the germline V gene. The CDR3 runs to 15 residues. CDR3 DNA, as far as it was read: TGTGCCAGCAACGATGGGCAGGGGGCCTCTCAGCCG. Residues: CASNDGQGASQP. The entire CDR3 reads CASNDGQGASQPQYF.

Details on this clone: The read gets to within 3 residues of the CDR3 end, and the germline J gene fills in the rest. The chain is built from TRBV18 and TRBJ1-2, with D perhaps TRBD1 (6 bases). The germline CDR1 and CDR2 sequences are KGHSH and LQKENI. The CDR3 runs to 11 residues. The CDR3 DNA, read in part, is TGTGCCAGCTCACGGGGGCTCGAC. It yields the protein CASSRGLD. The full CDR3 protein is CASSRGLDYTF.

Concerning this clone: The CDR3 extends 3 residues past the end of the read, so its final part is completed from the germline J gene. The gene calls are TRBV2 and TRBJ1-2; weak D call: TRBD1 (6 bases). The germline V gene has CDR1 SNHLY and CDR2 FYNNEI. The CDR3 extends over 12 amino acids. Partial CDR3 DNA: TGTGCCAGCAGCAAAGGGGGGGGTGAC. Its translation: CASSKGGGD. The CDR3 in its entirety is CASSKGGGDYTF.